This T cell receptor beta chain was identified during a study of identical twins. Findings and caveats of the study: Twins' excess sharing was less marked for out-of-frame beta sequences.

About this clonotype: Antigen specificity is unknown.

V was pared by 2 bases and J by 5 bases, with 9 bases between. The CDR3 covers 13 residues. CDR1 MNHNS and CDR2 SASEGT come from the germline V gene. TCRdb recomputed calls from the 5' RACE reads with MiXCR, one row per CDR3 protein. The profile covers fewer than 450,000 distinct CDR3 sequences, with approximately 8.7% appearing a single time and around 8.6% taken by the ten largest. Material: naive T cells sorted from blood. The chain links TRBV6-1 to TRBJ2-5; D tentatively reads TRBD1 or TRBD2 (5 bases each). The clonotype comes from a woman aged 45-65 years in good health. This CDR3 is CASSETWGETQYF. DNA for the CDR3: TGTGCCAGCAGTGAAACGTGGGGGGAGACCCAGTACTTC.